This T cell receptor (beta chain) was retrieved from a study of PD-1 blockade in classical Hodgkin lymphoma. The time point here: newly diagnosed, previously untreated cHL patient sample. The CDR3 is made up of 17 amino acids. V lost 0 bases, J lost 0 bases, and 14 bases lay in between. Germline V gene sequence: CDR1 SGHNT, CDR2 YYREEE (reference sequence). Libraries were prepared by immunoSEQ multiplex PCR; TCRdb keeps only in-frame clonotypes and omits some of them. The sample includes some 31,000 clones, around 94% of them seen just once. The receptor was derived from a human donor with classical Hodgkin lymphoma. The V call is TRBV5-4, the J call TRBJ2-3; a possible D gene is TRBD2 (6 bases). The sequenced sample was peripheral blood mononuclear cells (PBMCs). The CDR3 DNA follows: TGTGCCAGCAGCTTGGGGGAGGAGACCCGAAGCACAGATACGCAGTATTTT. Translation gives CASSLGEETRSTDTQYF.